A selection of T cell receptor beta chains follows, all from one sample in a study of blood T cell repertoires in COVID-19. The repertoire was sequenced with immunoSEQ multiplex PCR; TCRdb's copy has only in-frame clones and lacks some. The data hold about 260,000 clones, with 85% to 90% observed a single time. The sequencing input was peripheral blood. The receptors originated from a woman aged 25 to 39 with COVID-19, enrolled during active disease. Each CDR3 is given with its conserved first and last residue. A D gene is named only where the DNA matches it firmly. Clone size is stated in some rows and not others, as once, few, many or a class when expanded.

d_gene: .; v_gene: TRBV2; abundance: .; j_gene: TRBJ1-5; CDR3nt: TGTGCCAGCCGCCGATCCGGGAACGGGAATCAGCCCCAGCATTTT; CDR3aa: CASRRSGNGNQPQHF
d_gene: TRBD2; v_gene: TRBV5-1; abundance: .; j_gene: TRBJ2-3; CDR3nt: TGCGCCAGCAGCTTGGAGCTAGCGGGAGTCACAGATACGCAGTATTTT; CDR3aa: CASSLELAGVTDTQYF
d_gene: TRBD2; v_gene: TRBV7-2; abundance: .; j_gene: TRBJ2-5; CDR3nt: TGTGCCAGCAGCTTAGTCCCCACTAGCGGGAGAGGCGAGACCCAGTACTTC; CDR3aa: CASSLVPTSGRGETQYF
d_gene: .; v_gene: TRBV1; abundance: once; j_gene: TRBJ2-7; CDR3nt: TGCACCAGCAGCCAAGGCGAACTAGCGGGAGACTACGAGCAGTACTTC; CDR3aa: CTSSQGELAGDYEQYF
d_gene: TRBD1; v_gene: TRBV5-1; abundance: .; j_gene: TRBJ1-6; CDR3nt: TGCGCCAGCAGCCTGGGACAGGGCCCTCATAATTCACCCCTCCACTTT; CDR3aa: CASSLGQGPHNSPLHF
d_gene: TRBD1; v_gene: TRBV7-9; abundance: .; j_gene: TRBJ2-7; CDR3nt: TGTGCCAGCAGCTTAGCGGACAGGTTCTACGAGCAGTACTTC; CDR3aa: CASSLADRFYEQYF
d_gene: TRBD2; v_gene: TRBV6-5; abundance: .; j_gene: TRBJ2-7; CDR3nt: TGTGCCAGCAAAGCCGGACTAGCGCGATCCTACGAGCAGTACTTC; CDR3aa: CASKAGLARSYEQYF
d_gene: .; v_gene: TRBV9; abundance: .; j_gene: TRBJ1-3; CDR3nt: TGTGCCAGCAGCGGTTACGTAGACACCATATATTTT; CDR3aa: CASSGYVDTIYF
d_gene: .; v_gene: TRBV18; abundance: .; j_gene: TRBJ1-1; CDR3nt: TGTGCCAGCTCACCACCGCAACTAAGGGGTGGTGAAGCTTTCTTT; CDR3aa: CASSPPQLRGGEAFF
d_gene: .; v_gene: TRBV28; abundance: once; j_gene: TRBJ2-7; CDR3nt: TGTGCCAGCAGTTTCAGGGGAAGCTCCTACGAGCAGTACTTC; CDR3aa: CASSFRGSSYEQYF
d_gene: TRBD1; v_gene: TRBV7-9; abundance: few; j_gene: TRBJ1-6; CDR3nt: TGTGCCAGCAGCTCCTTTTCGTGGGACAGGGGTTCACCCCTCCACTTT; CDR3aa: CASSSFSWDRGSPLHF
d_gene: TRBD1; v_gene: TRBV28; abundance: few; j_gene: TRBJ1-3; CDR3nt: TGTGCCAGCAGGACCCCCTGGGGGACAGGGGTTAAGGGAAACACCATATATTTT; CDR3aa: CASRTPWGTGVKGNTIYF
d_gene: .; v_gene: TRBV2; abundance: .; j_gene: TRBJ1-6; CDR3nt: TGTGCCAGCAGCCTAGGATCCGGTGATAATTCACCCCTCCACTTT; CDR3aa: CASSLGSGDNSPLHF
d_gene: .; v_gene: TRBV12-3/TRBV12-4; abundance: .; j_gene: TRBJ2-5; CDR3nt: TGTGCCAGCAGTCTCTCGGAGACCCAGTACTTC; CDR3aa: CASSLSETQYF
d_gene: .; v_gene: TRBV18; abundance: .; j_gene: TRBJ2-2; CDR3nt: TGTGCCAGCTCACTCGGTGGCGGGGAGCTGTTTTTT; CDR3aa: CASSLGGGELFF
d_gene: .; v_gene: TRBV5-1; abundance: .; j_gene: TRBJ1-4; CDR3nt: TGCGCCAGCAGCTTCTCGGTCCAGACAGGAGGTGAAAAACTGTTTTTT; CDR3aa: CASSFSVQTGGEKLFF
d_gene: TRBD2; v_gene: TRBV3-1/TRBV3-2; abundance: .; j_gene: TRBJ2-7; CDR3nt: TGTGCCAGCAGCCAAGAAAAAACCGGGACTAGCGGGAGGTGTAGCTCCTACGAGCAGTACTTC; CDR3aa: CASSQEKTGTSGRCSSYEQYF
d_gene: TRBD1; v_gene: TRBV28; abundance: .; j_gene: TRBJ1-4; CDR3nt: TGTGCCAGCCAATCGTCCGGGACAGGGGATGAAAAACTGTTTTTT; CDR3aa: CASQSSGTGDEKLFF
d_gene: .; v_gene: TRBV28; abundance: once; j_gene: TRBJ2-5; CDR3nt: TGTGCCAGCAGTTTACTAGCGGTAGGGGGGCAGACCCAGTACTTC; CDR3aa: CASSLLAVGGQTQYF
d_gene: .; v_gene: TRBV2; abundance: .; j_gene: TRBJ1-6; CDR3nt: TGTGCCAGCGTCAGCTATAATTCACCCCTCCACTTT; CDR3aa: CASVSYNSPLHF
d_gene: TRBD1; v_gene: TRBV6-6; abundance: .; j_gene: TRBJ1-6; CDR3nt: TGTGCCAGCAGTTACCCGGGGACAGTTAATTCACCCCTCCACTTT; CDR3aa: CASSYPGTVNSPLHF
d_gene: .; v_gene: TRBV29-1; abundance: .; j_gene: TRBJ1-3; CDR3nt: TGCAGCGTAGCGGGCTACTCTGGAAACACCATATATTTT; CDR3aa: CSVAGYSGNTIYF
d_gene: .; v_gene: TRBV20-1; abundance: once; j_gene: TRBJ2-7; CDR3nt: TGCAGTGCTAGTACAGGGAGTTTGCGCTACGAGCAGTACTTC; CDR3aa: CSASTGSLRYEQYF
d_gene: TRBD1; v_gene: TRBV4-3; abundance: .; j_gene: TRBJ2-7; CDR3nt: TGCGCCAGCAGCCAACTCAGGACAGGGGGCAGAGGGGAGCAGTACTTC; CDR3aa: CASSQLRTGGRGEQYF
d_gene: .; v_gene: TRBV4-3; abundance: .; j_gene: TRBJ2-1; CDR3nt: TGCGCCAGCAGTCAAGTCGTGACTGGGGGCTGGAAAGAGCAGTTCTTC; CDR3aa: CASSQVVTGGWKEQFF
d_gene: TRBD1; v_gene: TRBV19; abundance: .; j_gene: TRBJ2-2; CDR3nt: TGTGCCAGTAGAGTACAGGGGGCCGGGGAGCTGTTTTTT; CDR3aa: CASRVQGAGELFF
d_gene: .; v_gene: TRBV11-2; abundance: once; j_gene: TRBJ2-6; CDR3nt: TGTGCCAGCGGTCGGGGGAAGCCCGGGGCCAACGTCCTGACTTTC; CDR3aa: CASGRGKPGANVLTF
d_gene: .; v_gene: TRBV5-5; abundance: .; j_gene: TRBJ2-7; CDR3nt: TGTGCCAGCAGCCTGGGCGACAGGTTTCCCTACGAGCAGTACTTC; CDR3aa: CASSLGDRFPYEQYF
d_gene: .; v_gene: TRBV4-1; abundance: few; j_gene: TRBJ2-3; CDR3nt: TGCGCCAGCAGCCAAGTCCATTTAGTTTACACAGATACGCAGTATTTT; CDR3aa: CASSQVHLVYTDTQYF
d_gene: TRBD2; v_gene: TRBV18; abundance: .; j_gene: TRBJ2-1; CDR3nt: TGTGCCAGCTCACCACCATCTAGCGGGGGAGTCGGGGAGCAGTTCTTC; CDR3aa: CASSPPSSGGVGEQFF
d_gene: TRBD1; v_gene: TRBV4-1; abundance: .; j_gene: TRBJ2-3; CDR3nt: TGCGCCAGCAGCCAATCTCCGGGACAGGGGCACTCAAATACGCAGTATTTT; CDR3aa: CASSQSPGQGHSNTQYF
d_gene: TRBD2; v_gene: TRBV28; abundance: .; j_gene: TRBJ2-7; CDR3nt: TGTGCCAGCAGTTTGGTCGAAGCGGGAGCGGCAGGCGAGCAGTACTTC; CDR3aa: CASSLVEAGAAGEQYF
d_gene: .; v_gene: TRBV28; abundance: .; j_gene: TRBJ1-1; CDR3nt: TGTGCCAGCAGTTTCCAGGGAGGCACTGAAGCTTTCTTT; CDR3aa: CASSFQGGTEAFF
d_gene: .; v_gene: TRBV28; abundance: .; j_gene: TRBJ2-2; CDR3nt: TGTGCCAGCAGTTTCTATTCTGCTGGGGAGCTGTTTTTT; CDR3aa: CASSFYSAGELFF
d_gene: TRBD1; v_gene: TRBV29-1; abundance: .; j_gene: TRBJ2-4; CDR3nt: TGCAGCGTTGGGGGACAGTCGGACATTCAGTACTTC; CDR3aa: CSVGGQSDIQYF
d_gene: TRBD1; v_gene: TRBV2; abundance: once; j_gene: TRBJ2-2; CDR3nt: TGTGCCAGCAGACGACAGGGGTTTACCGGGGAGCTGTTTTTT; CDR3aa: CASRRQGFTGELFF